This T cell receptor (beta chain) was sequenced during a study of human T cells and chemical hapten exposure. CDR3 size: 12 residues. Germline V lookup: CDR1 SQVTM, CDR2 ANQGSEA. Between the trimmed V and J ends, which lost 3 bases and 4 bases, there was a span of 9 bases. MiXCR, run by TCRdb on the RACE reads, gives a single entry per CDR3 protein. The sample holds more than 100,000 distinct CDR3 sequences, about 10% seen once. Time point meaning: patch test 3, about 24 weeks after DPC sensitization. Treatment noted: therapeutic diphenylcyclopropenone sensitization with weekly scalp DPC. The source material was whole blood, sampled in connection with sensitization to the hapten diphenylcyclopropenone (DPC). This TCR was recovered from a woman in her forties or fifties with alopecia areata. Some clones in this sample may be carry-over from other donors' samples. The chain links TRBV29-1 to TRBJ1-2; TRBD1 is a possible D gene (5 bases). The CDR3 protein is CSVDWGTYGYTF. The CDR3 DNA reads as TGCAGCGTTGACTGGGGGACCTATGGCTACACCTTC. The entire variable domain, with the rest obtained from reference TRBV29-1 and TRBJ1-2, is as follows: SAVISQKPSRDICQRGTSLTIQCQVDSQVTMMFWYRQQPGQSLTLIATANQGSEATYESGFVIDKFPISRPNLTFSTLTVSNMSPEDSSIYLCSVDWGTYGYTFGSGTRLTVV.